The T cell receptor beta chain under discussion was sequenced for a study of blood T cell repertoires in COVID-19. Across the whole study: Samples came from the United States, Italy and Spain, spanning acute and convalescent COVID-19. Sources were T cells, B-cell-depleted T cells, or PBMCs; the material itself was cDNA or gDNA.

CDR1 and CDR2 (germline): SGHTA, FQGNSA. This CDR3 spans 15 amino acids. V gave up 5 bases and J gave up 4 bases; unmatched junction bases: 8. Methods used by the authors: By means of reference gene primer amplification, nucleated cell counts were estimated. The assay was immunoSEQ multiplex PCR, and TCRdb's table has in-frame clones only and misses some. The DNA was the basis for D and trimming; V, J and clone size are from that table. The data contain tens of thousands of clones, about 86% of them singletons. What was sequenced was peripheral blood. This TCR came from a human donor in a cohort sampled during active COVID-19. The chain uses TRBV7-2 and TRBJ2-7; TRBD2 aligns across 10 bases. The chain's CDR3 is CASSPQPSGGYEQYF. CDR3 nucleotides: TGTGCCAGCAGCCCCCAACCTAGCGGGGGTTACGAGCAGTACTTC.